The 21 T cell receptor beta chains listed next were all sequenced from one sample in a study of Ad26.COV2.S vaccination and SARS-CoV-2 variants. Method: immunoSEQ multiplex PCR; TCRdb's copy keeps in-frame clones and lacks some. In the table there are 180,000 or so clones, around nine tenths of which are singletons. This sample comprised peripheral blood, obtained after recovery from COVID-19. The receptor source for this set is a human donor who had recovered from COVID-19.

V gene TRBV7-3 combines with J gene TRBJ2-7, with D possibly matching TRBD2 (6 bases). The CDR3 is made up of 15 amino acids. The germline V gene encodes CDR1 SGHTA and CDR2 FQGTGA. Trimming stripped 7 bases from V and 4 bases from J, with 20 bases between. The CDR3 bases are TGTGCCAGCATCGACCTACGGCTAGCGAGTTACGAGCAGTACTTC. Translation: CASIDLRLASYEQYF.

This chain links TRBV2 with TRBJ1-1; D possibly corresponds to TRBD1 (6 bases). The CDR3 is made up of 15 amino acids. CDR1 and CDR2 (germline): SNHLY, FYNNEI. The V gene lost 7 bases and the J gene lost 4 bases, with 19 bases spanning the gap. CDR3 region: CASTREGGLVTEAFF. The CDR3 nucleotides read TGTGCCAGCACCCGCGAGGGGGGGCTGGTCACTGAAGCTTTCTTT. Looking up the rest from reference TRBV2 and TRBJ1-1 gives the full variable domain: EPEVTQTPSHQVTQMGQEVILRCVPISNHLYFYWYRQILGQKVEFLVSFYNNEISEKSEIFDDQFSVERPDGSNFTLKIRSTKLEDSAMYFCASTREGGLVTEAFFGQGTRLTVV.

The chain links TRBV7-9 to TRBJ2-3, with 7 nucleotides matching TRBD2. The germline V gene encodes CDR1 SEHNR and CDR2 FQNEAQ (reference sequence). The CDR3 is 18 amino acids. J was trimmed by 2 bases and V by 5 bases; bases with no gene match: 16. CDR3 in amino acids: CASSRAGGGIPSTDTQYF. Here the CDR3 DNA reads TGTGCCAGCAGCCGGGCGGGCGGGGGTATCCCCTCCACAGATACGCAGTATTTT.

This clone was observed a handful of times. The chain employs TRBV12-5 and TRBJ2-7; 14 bases are shared with TRBD2. The germline CDR1 and CDR2 sequences are LGHNT and FRNRAP. V was clipped by 0 bases and J by 6 bases; unmatched bases: 7. The CDR3 has 17 residues. In nucleotides, the CDR3 is TGTGCTAGTGGTTTGGTATTGGGACTAGCGGGAGATACCGAGCAGTACTTC. Encoded protein: CASGLVLGLAGDTEQYF.

This clone has only a few counts. J is TRBJ1-6 and V is TRBV7-9; D is undetermined. The CDR3 is 14 residues long. The V end was cut by 5 bases, the J end by 9 bases, with 14 bases between. CDR1 SEHNR and CDR2 FQNEAQ come from the germline V gene (reference sequence). The CDR3 here is CASSPEVGSSPLHF. In DNA, the CDR3 is TGTGCCAGCAGCCCAGAGGTAGGGTCTTCACCCCTCCACTTT.

The rearrangement uses TRBV6-1 and TRBJ2-7, with D perhaps assigned TRBD1 or TRBD2 (5 bases each). The CDR3 is 15 residues long. V was cut by 0 bases and J by 2 bases, with 11 bases left in between. Germline CDR1 and CDR2: MNHNS and SASEGT. The CDR3 DNA follows: TGTGCCAGCAGTGAAGCGTCCAAGGGACCCTACGAGCAGTACTTC. It is translated as CASSEASKGPYEQYF.

CDR3 DNA: TGTGCCAGCAGCGCGGGACAGGGGGCTCAGCCCCAGCATTTT. Translating gives CASSAGQGAQPQHF. The chain recombines TRBV7-9 with TRBJ1-5, with 12 bases matching TRBD1. CDR1 and CDR2 (germline): SEHNR, FQNEAQ (reference sequence). J was trimmed by 6 bases and V by 5 bases; bases with no gene match: 2. The CDR3 extends over 14 amino acids. Looking up the rest from reference TRBV7-9 and TRBJ1-5 gives the full variable domain: DTGVSQNPRHKITKRGQNVTFRCDPISEHNRLYWYRQTLGQGPEFLTYFQNEAQLEKSRLLSDRFSAERPKGSFSTLEIQRTEQGDSAMYLCASSAGQGAQPQHFGDGTRLSIL.

The chain uses TRBV10-3 and TRBJ2-3; D may match TRBD1 or TRBD2 (6 bases each). The CDR3 runs to 14 residues. V was clipped by 6 bases and J by 5 bases, with 15 bases between them. The V gene's germline CDR1 is ENHRY and CDR2 SYGVKD. CDR3 in amino acids: CAIRKVEGGDTQYF. CDR3 DNA sequence: TGTGCCATCAGGAAGGTGGAGGGGGGAGATACGCAGTATTTT.

This clone was observed a single time. This chain joins TRBV7-8 and TRBJ2-6; D gene uncertain. The length of the CDR3 is 17 residues. The V end was cut by 0 bases, the J end by 4 bases, with 13 bases between. Germline V gives CDR1 SGHVS, CDR2 FQNEAQ. The CDR3 bases are TGTGCCAGCAGCTTAGCGGGGTGGGCCGCCGGGGCCAACGTCCTGACTTTC. Amino acids: CASSLAGWAAGANVLTF.

A single count supports this clone. The rearrangement links TRBV6-5 to TRBJ2-7; D is perhaps TRBD1 (6 bases). The CDR3 has 14 residues. The ends were cut back, 0 bases at V and 2 bases at J, with 8 bases in the middle. The V gene's germline CDR1 is MNHEY and CDR2 SVGAGI. The CDR3 nucleotides read TGTGCCAGCAGTTACTCGAACAGGGCCTACGAGCAGTACTTC. As protein: CASSYSNRAYEQYF.

The chain employs TRBV2 and TRBJ2-1, with a possible D match to TRBD2 (6 bases). Germline V gene data show CDR1 as SNHLY and CDR2 as FYNNEI. CDR3 length: 14 residues. The V end lost 7 bases, the J end lost 2 bases, and 12 bases lay between the germline ends. This CDR3 reads CASKTAGTYNEQFF. CDR3 DNA sequence: TGTGCCAGCAAGACAGCGGGCACCTACAATGAGCAGTTCTTC.

The chain links TRBV27 to TRBJ2-7; D is unresolved. The V end lost 7 bases, the J end lost 7 bases, and 11 bases lay between the germline ends. CDR1 MNHEY and CDR2 SMNVEV come from the germline V gene (reference sequence). The CDR3 spans 11 residues. In nucleotides, the CDR3 is TGTGCCAGCACGTCCTTGGGTGAGCAGTACTTC. Protein: CASTSLGEQYF.

The chain carries TRBV30 and TRBJ2-5; D possibly corresponds to TRBD1 (5 bases). With 3 bases removed from V and 2 bases from J, the gap between germline ends came to 16 bases. The CDR3 runs to 15 residues. In germline, CDR1 is GTSNPN, CDR2 SVGIG (reference sequence). CDR3 protein: CAWRSEIGVQETQYF. Here the CDR3 DNA reads TGTGCCTGGAGGTCCGAAATAGGGGTTCAAGAGACCCAGTACTTC.

This chain links TRBV1 with TRBJ2-7; the table's D call, TRBD2, has no DNA check behind it. TRBV1 is a recognized pseudogene. The CDR3 spans 14 residues. CDR3 region: CTSSQAWDSHEQYF. The CDR3 region has the DNA TGCACCAGCAGCCAAGCCTGGGACTCCCACGAGCAGTACTTC.

The chain links TRBV19 to TRBJ2-3; 7 nucleotides line up with TRBD1. CDR1 LNHDA and CDR2 SQIVND come from the germline V gene (reference sequence). The length of the CDR3 is 15 residues. V shed 5 bases, J shed 5 bases, and the junction held 10 bases outside the gene matches. The chain's CDR3 is CASSEGAGLQDTQYF. CDR3 nucleotides: TGTGCCAGTAGTGAGGGGGCCGGTCTCCAAGATACGCAGTATTTT.

The chain couples TRBV6-5 to TRBJ1-2; 8 bases align to TRBD1. V was pared by 4 bases and J by 6 bases, with 7 bases of the junction left unmatched. CDR1 and CDR2 from the germline V gene are MNHEY and SVGAGI. There are 14 residues in the CDR3. This CDR3 reads CASSLDRATNGYTF. CDR3 nucleotide sequence: TGTGCCAGCAGTTTGGACAGGGCGACCAATGGCTACACCTTC.

The chain carries TRBV5-6 and TRBJ1-1; D is perhaps TRBD1 (5 bases). Germline lookup yields CDR1 SGHDT and CDR2 YYEEEE. CDR3 length: 15 residues. V lost 2 bases, J lost 7 bases, and 18 bases lay in between. This CDR3 reads CASSLSGTYAREAFF. The CDR3 region has the DNA TGTGCCAGCAGCTTATCCGGGACTTATGCCCGTGAAGCTTTCTTT.

About this clone itself: At the DNA level, this CDR3 is encoded by other sequences in the same sample as well. The CDR3 region is CASSLSSYEQYF. The CDR3 nucleotides are TGTGCCAGCAGCTTGAGCTCCTACGAGCAGTACTTC. The rearrangement links TRBV5-6 to TRBJ2-7; D uncertain. The CDR3 runs 12 residues. CDR1 and CDR2 from the germline V gene are SGHDT and YYEEEE. V lost 1 base, J lost 0 bases, and 2 bases lay in between.

This chain connects TRBV6-5 to TRBJ1-6, with D hard to call. The CDR3 sequence is 16 residues long. The V gene lost 0 bases and the J gene lost 7 bases, with 13 bases spanning the gap. CDR1 is MNHEY, CDR2 SVGAGI, per germline. The CDR3 nucleotides read TGTGCCAGCAGTTACTCTCTCTCTTCCTCGAATTCACCCCTCCACTTT. Protein product: CASSYSLSSSNSPLHF.

The V call is TRBV12-1, the J call TRBJ1-2; TRBD1 is the table's D call, not checked against the DNA. TRBV12-1 is assigned pseudogene status. The CDR3 sequence is 15 residues long. The CDR3 DNA reads as TGTGCCAGCAGCTGTCGAACAGGGGGCGAGGATGGCTACACCTTC. Its protein product is CASSCRTGGEDGYTF.

This chain connects TRBV3-1 (or the pseudogene TRBV3-2) to TRBJ1-3; 8 nucleotides match TRBD1. V was clipped by 1 base and J by 4 bases; unmatched bases: 0. The germline V gene encodes CDR1 LGHDT and CDR2 YNNKEL (reference sequence). The CDR3 has 14 residues. CDR3 nucleotides: TGTGCCAGCAGCCAAGGGACAGGGGGAAACACCATATATTTT. This encodes CASSQGTGGNTIYF.